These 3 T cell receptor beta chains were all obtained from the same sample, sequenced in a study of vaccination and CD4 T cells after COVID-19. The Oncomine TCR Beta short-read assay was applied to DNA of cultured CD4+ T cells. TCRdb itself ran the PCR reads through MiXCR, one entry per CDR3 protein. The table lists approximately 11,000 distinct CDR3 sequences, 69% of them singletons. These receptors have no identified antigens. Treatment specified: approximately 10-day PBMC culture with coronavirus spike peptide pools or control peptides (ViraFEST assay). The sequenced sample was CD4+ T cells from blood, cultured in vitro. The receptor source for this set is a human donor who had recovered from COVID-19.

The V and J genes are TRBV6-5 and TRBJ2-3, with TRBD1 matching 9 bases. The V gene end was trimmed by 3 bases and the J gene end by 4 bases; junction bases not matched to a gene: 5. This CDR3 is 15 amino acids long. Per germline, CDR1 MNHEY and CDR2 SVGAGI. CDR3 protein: CASSYPQGASDTQYF. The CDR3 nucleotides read TGTGCCAGCAGTTATCCACAGGGGGCGTCAGATACGCAGTATTTT.

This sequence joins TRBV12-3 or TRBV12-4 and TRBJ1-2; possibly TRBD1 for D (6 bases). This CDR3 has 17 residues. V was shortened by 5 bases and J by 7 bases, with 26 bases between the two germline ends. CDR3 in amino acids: CASSRSATGTKPSGYTF. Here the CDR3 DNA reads TGTGCCAGCAGTCGGAGCGCGACCGGGACAAAACCCTCTGGCTACACCTTC.

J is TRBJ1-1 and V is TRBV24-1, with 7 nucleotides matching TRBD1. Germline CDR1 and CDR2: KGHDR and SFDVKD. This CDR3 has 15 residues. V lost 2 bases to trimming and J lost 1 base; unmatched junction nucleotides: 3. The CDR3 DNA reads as TGTGCCACCAGTGATTCCAGGGGGGGGAACACTGAAGCTTTCTTT. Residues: CATSDSRGGNTEAFF.